This is a list of T cell receptor beta chains from one sample in a study of CD8 T cells in Susac syndrome. TCRdb passed the immunoSEQ multiplex PCR reads through MiXCR, listing each CDR3 protein once. The sample carries about 120,000 distinct CDR3 sequences, about nine tenths recorded once. Input material: CD4+ T cells from PBMCs. The receptors stem from a human donor in good health. CDR3s include the opening cysteine and the closing phenylalanine or tryptophan. Fields, in order: V gene, J gene, D gene, clone size, CDR3 DNA, CDR3 protein. D genes are given only for firm matches. For some rows the clone size is stated as once, few or many, or as a class when expanded; others skip it.

>TRBV14|TRBJ1-6|.|.
TGTGCCAGCAGCCAAGATCCGGCGGGTCGGGCACCCCTCCACTTT
CASSQDPAGRAPLHF
>TRBV5-1|TRBJ2-1|TRBD2|.
TGCGCCAGCAGCTTCGACTCGGGAGGTAACAATGAGCAGTTCTTC
CASSFDSGGNNEQFF
>TRBV12-3/TRBV12-4|TRBJ1-1|.|once
TGTGCCAGCAGCACCCCGCTGGGCCCCATGAACACTGAAGCTTTCTTT
CASSTPLGPMNTEAFF
>TRBV7-2|TRBJ1-3|.|once
TGTGCCAGCAGCTTAGAAGGGGATGGAAACACCATATATTTT
CASSLEGDGNTIYF
>TRBV5-1|TRBJ2-5|.|.
TGCGCCAGCAGCGCCCAGTCGCAAGAGACCCAGTACTTC
CASSAQSQETQYF
>TRBV15|TRBJ2-1|TRBD1|.
TGTGCCACCAGCAGTGGGGGGGGACAGGGTTCGGGCAATGAGCAGTTCTTC
CATSSGGGQGSGNEQFF
>TRBV20-1|TRBJ2-7|.|.
TGCAGTGCTAGAGTCCTTGAAACCTACGAGCAGTACTTC
CSARVLETYEQYF
>TRBV5-1|TRBJ2-7|.|few
TGCGCCAGCAGCTTGGTTACAGCTACCTACGAGCAGTACTTC
CASSLVTATYEQYF
>TRBV21-1|TRBJ1-6|.|.
TGTGCCAGCAGCATAACAACCAAGGGACAGCACAATTCACCCCTCCACTTT
CASSITTKGQHNSPLHF
>TRBV6-5|TRBJ2-3|TRBD2|.
TGTGCCAGCAGTTCGGGACTAGGTGGCACAGATACGCAGTATTTT
CASSSGLGGTDTQYF
>TRBV30|TRBJ1-2|TRBD1|.
TGTGCCTGGAACAGGGGTTTACGCTACACCTTC
CAWNRGLRYTF
>TRBV14|TRBJ2-1|TRBD2|.
TGTGCCAGTGGGACTAGCGGGAGAGAACATGAGCAGTTCTTC
CASGTSGREHEQFF
>TRBV12-3/TRBV12-4|TRBJ1-5|TRBD1|.
TGTGCCAGCAGTCCTCAGGGGGCTAGGCAGCCCCAGCATTTT
CASSPQGARQPQHF
>TRBV9|TRBJ2-5|.|.
TGTGCCAGCAGCCCAGGGACGGAGCAAGAGACCCAGTACTTC
CASSPGTEQETQYF
>TRBV27|TRBJ2-7|.|.
TGTGCCAGCAGCAATGGGGGCGGGGGAAGCTACGAGCAGTACTTC
CASSNGGGGSYEQYF
>TRBV27|TRBJ1-5|.|.
TGTGCCAGCAGCCTTCGGGGGATGCAGGGTCAGCCCCAGCATTTT
CASSLRGMQGQPQHF
>TRBV5-6|TRBJ2-7|TRBD1|.
TGTGCCAGCAGCATGGGGACAGTATCATCTTCGGAGCAGTACTTC
CASSMGTVSSSEQYF
>TRBV25-1|TRBJ2-7|.|once
TGTGCCAGCAGTGAAGGCTGGGGGTCCTACGAGCAGTACTTC
CASSEGWGSYEQYF
>TRBV6-5|TRBJ2-7|.|.
TGTGCCAGCAGTTTACGGGGACCCTACGAGCAGTACTTC
CASSLRGPYEQYF
>TRBV12-3/TRBV12-4|TRBJ1-5|.|.
TGTGCCAGCAGTTTGGACCACGAAGGGCCCCAGCATTTT
CASSLDHEGPQHF
>TRBV7-9|TRBJ2-1|TRBD2|.
TGTGCCAGCAGCTTAACCGGACTAGTTGGGGAGCAGTTCTTC
CASSLTGLVGEQFF
>TRBV28|TRBJ2-3|TRBD1|.
TGTGCCACTGAAGGGACAGGCCCAGATACGCAGTTTTTT
CATEGTGPDTQFF
>TRBV11-2|TRBJ1-2|.|.
TGTGCCAGCAGCTTGTCGACAGTCCCAAGGTGGGGCTACACCTTC
CASSLSTVPRWGYTF
>TRBV4-1|TRBJ2-2|TRBD1|once
TGCGCCAGCAGGCCCAGGGGGATCATGCCCGGGGAGCTGTTTTTT
CASRPRGIMPGELFF
>TRBV12-3/TRBV12-4|TRBJ1-2|.|once
TGTGCCAGCAGCTCCCAAGGGGGGGTAGGCAGGAATCCCTATGGCTACACCTTC
CASSSQGGVGRNPYGYTF